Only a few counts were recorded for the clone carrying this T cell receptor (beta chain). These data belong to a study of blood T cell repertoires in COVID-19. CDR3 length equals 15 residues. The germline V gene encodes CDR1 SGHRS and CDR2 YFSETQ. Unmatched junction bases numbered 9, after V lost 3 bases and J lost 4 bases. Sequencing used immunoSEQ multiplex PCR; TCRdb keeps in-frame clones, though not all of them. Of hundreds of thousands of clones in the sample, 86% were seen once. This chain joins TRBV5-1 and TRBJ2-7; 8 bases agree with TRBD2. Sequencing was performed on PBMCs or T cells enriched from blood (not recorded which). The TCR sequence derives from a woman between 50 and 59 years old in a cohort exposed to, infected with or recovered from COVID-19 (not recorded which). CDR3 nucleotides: TGCGCCAGCAGCTACAACGGGGGGGCTGGTTACGAGCAGTACTTC. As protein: CASSYNGGAGYEQYF.